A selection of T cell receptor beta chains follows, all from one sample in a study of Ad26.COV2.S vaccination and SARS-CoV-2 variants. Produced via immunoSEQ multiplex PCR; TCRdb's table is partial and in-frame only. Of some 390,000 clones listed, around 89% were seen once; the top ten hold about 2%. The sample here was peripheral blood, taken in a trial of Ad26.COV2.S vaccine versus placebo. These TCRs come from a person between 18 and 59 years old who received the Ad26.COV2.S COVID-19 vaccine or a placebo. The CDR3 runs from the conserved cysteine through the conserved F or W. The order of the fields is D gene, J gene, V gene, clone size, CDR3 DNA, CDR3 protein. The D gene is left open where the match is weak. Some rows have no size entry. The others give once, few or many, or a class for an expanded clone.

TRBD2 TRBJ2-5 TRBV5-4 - TGTGCCAGCAGCGCTAGCGGGAGGGGGATCGAGACCCAGTACTTC CASSASGRGIETQYF
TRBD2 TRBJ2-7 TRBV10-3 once TGTGCCATCTGGGATAGCGGGAGGATAGGTGAGCAGTACTTC CAIWDSGRIGEQYF
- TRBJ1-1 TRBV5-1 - TGCGCCAGCAGCTTGGAGGGGCGGGACACTGAAGCTTTCTTT CASSLEGRDTEAFF
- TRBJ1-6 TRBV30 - TGTGCCTGGAGTCTATCTCTGGGGCGGGGGAATTCACCCCTCCACTTT CAWSLSLGRGNSPLHF
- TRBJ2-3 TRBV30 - TGTGCCTGGACAGACAGACGGGTCACAGATACGCAGTATTTT CAWTDRRVTDTQYF
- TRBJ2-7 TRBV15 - TGTGCCACCAGCAGAGGGTACCTCGAGCAGTACTTC CATSRGYLEQYF
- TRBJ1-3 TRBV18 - TGTGCCAGCTCACCACAGGAAGCGGGCGGCTCTGGAAACACCATATATTTT CASSPQEAGGSGNTIYF
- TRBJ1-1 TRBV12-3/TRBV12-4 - TGTGCCAGCAGCTCAGGGACAAAAGCTTTCTTT CASSSGTKAFF
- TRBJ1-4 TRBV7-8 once TGTGCCAGCACCCGGGCAGAGGAAAAACTGTTTTTT CASTRAEEKLFF
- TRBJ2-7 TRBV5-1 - TGCGCCAGCAGCTTGGCGGGCAACGAGCAGTACTTC CASSLAGNEQYF
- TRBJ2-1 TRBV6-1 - TGTGCCAGCAGTGAAGCCCCGGAATACAATGAGCAGTTCTTC CASSEAPEYNEQFF
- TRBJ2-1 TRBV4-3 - TGCGCCAGCAGCCAAGATTTGCGGGTTACCGGGTCTCAGTTCTTC CASSQDLRVTGSQFF
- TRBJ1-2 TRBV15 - TGTGCCACCAGCAGAGACTCACGCTTTGGCTACACCTTC CATSRDSRFGYTF
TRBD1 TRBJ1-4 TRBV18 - TGTGCCACCGGACAGGGCGAAAAACTGTTTTTT CATGQGEKLFF
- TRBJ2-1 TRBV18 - TGTGCCAGCTCACCAAAGGACTGGGCAGCCTACAATGAGCAGTTCTTC CASSPKDWAAYNEQFF
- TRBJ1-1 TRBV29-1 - TGCAGCGTACCGGGGGGCACAAACACTGAAGCTTTCTTT CSVPGGTNTEAFF
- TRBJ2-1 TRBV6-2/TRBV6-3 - TGTGCCAGCAGTTACAGGTCCTACAATGAGCAGTTCTTC CASSYRSYNEQFF
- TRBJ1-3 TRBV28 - TGTGCCAGCAGTTTTCGGGGGGTTGGAAACACCATATATTTT CASSFRGVGNTIYF
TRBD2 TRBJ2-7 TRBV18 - TGTGCCAGCTCACCACTGTTTTCCGGGGGGGCCTACGAGCAGTACTTC CASSPLFSGGAYEQYF
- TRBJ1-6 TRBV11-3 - TGTGCCAGCAGCTTAGTGGAGTCCAATTCACCCCTCCACTTT CASSLVESNSPLHF
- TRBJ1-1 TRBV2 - TGTGCCAGCACCCCAACAGGGCTCAACACTGAAGCTTTCTTT CASTPTGLNTEAFF
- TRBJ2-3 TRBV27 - TGTGCCAGCAGTTTTAGGGAGTCGAAAGATACGCAGTATTTT CASSFRESKDTQYF
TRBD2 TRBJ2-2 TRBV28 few TGTGCCAGCAGTCCATGGACTAGCGGGATCCCCTCGGGCACCGGGGAGCTGTTTTTT CASSPWTSGIPSGTGELFF
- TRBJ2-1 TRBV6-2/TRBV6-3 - TGTGCCAGCAGTTACTCGTCCAGCGGGCCGGTACGCAATGAGCAGTTCTTC CASSYSSSGPVRNEQFF
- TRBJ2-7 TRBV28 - TGTGCCAGCAGCCCGGGGGCCTCCTACGAGCAGTACTTC CASSPGASYEQYF
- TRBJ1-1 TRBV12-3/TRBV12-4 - TGTGCCAGCGCTTTTGGGGACACTGAAGCTTTCTTT CASAFGDTEAFF
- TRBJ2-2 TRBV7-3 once TGTGCCAGCAGCCATGGGACCCCTTTGACCGGGGAGCTGTTTTTT CASSHGTPLTGELFF
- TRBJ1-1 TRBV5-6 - TGTGCCAGCAGCCGCCCCACGAACACTGAAGCTTTCTTT CASSRPTNTEAFF
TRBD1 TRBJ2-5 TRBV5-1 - TGCGCCAGCAGCTCCGGGACAGGCGGGGAGACCCAGTACTTC CASSSGTGGETQYF
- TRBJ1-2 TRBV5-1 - TGCGCCAGCAGCTTGGGCAGGGGCGGCTACACCTTC CASSLGRGGYTF
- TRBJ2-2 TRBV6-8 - TGTGCCAGCAGTTACCCTCAGCGGGTGGGATCCCACACCGGGGAGCTGTTTTTT CASSYPQRVGSHTGELFF
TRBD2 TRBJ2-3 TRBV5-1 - TGCGCCACCTCGCTGGGGGGGAGGGCAGATACGCAGTATTTT CATSLGGRADTQYF
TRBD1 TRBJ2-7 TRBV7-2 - TGTGCCAGCAGCGGTGTTACAGGGGGCAGTGCCTACGAGCAGTACTTC CASSGVTGGSAYEQYF
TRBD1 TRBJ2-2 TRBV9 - TGTGCCAGCAGCCCGACGACAGGGGGCACCGGGGAGCTGTTTTTT CASSPTTGGTGELFF
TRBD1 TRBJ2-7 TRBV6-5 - TGTGCCAGCAGTTGGACAGGGTCCAGCACCTACGAGCAGTACTTC CASSWTGSSTYEQYF
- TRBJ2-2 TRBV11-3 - TGTGCCAGCAAAAGGGGACGGACGAACACCGGGGAGCTGTTTTTT CASKRGRTNTGELFF
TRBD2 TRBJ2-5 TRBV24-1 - TGTGCCACCAGTGATTCTAGCGGGAGTGGGGAGACCCAGTACTTC CATSDSSGSGETQYF
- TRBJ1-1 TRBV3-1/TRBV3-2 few TGTGCCAGCAGCCTCAGGGCTTTGAACACTGAAGCTTTCTTT CASSLRALNTEAFF
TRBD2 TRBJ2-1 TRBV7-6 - TGTGCCAGCAGCAAACGTAGCGGGACCTACAATGAGCAGTTCTTC CASSKRSGTYNEQFF
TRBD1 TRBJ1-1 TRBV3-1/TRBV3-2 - TGTGCCAGCAGCCGCCCCGGGCCAGGGGGAGCTTTCTTT CASSRPGPGGAFF
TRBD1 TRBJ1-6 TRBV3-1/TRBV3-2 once TGTGCCAGCAGCCCCGGACAGGGTAATTCACCCCTCCACTTT CASSPGQGNSPLHF
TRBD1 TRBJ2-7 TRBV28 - TGTGCCAGTAAAGACAGGGGGCGGTACGAGCAGTACTTC CASKDRGRYEQYF
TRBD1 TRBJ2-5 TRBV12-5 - TGTGCTAGTTCGGTGCTTACAGGGGGTCGACAAGAGACCCAGTACTTC CASSVLTGGRQETQYF
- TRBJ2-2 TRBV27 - TGTGCCAGCAGCTTAAAGGGGGAGGCGGCCGGGGAGCTGTTTTTT CASSLKGEAAGELFF
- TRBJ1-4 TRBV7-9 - TGTGCCAGCAGCTTAGGAGCTAGTTCCCAGTGGGCTAATGAAAAACTGTTTTTT CASSLGASSQWANEKLFF
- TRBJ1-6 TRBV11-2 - TGTGCCAGCAGCCGGGAGGTTAATTCACCCCTCCACTTT CASSREVNSPLHF
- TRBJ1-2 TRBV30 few TGTGCCTGGAGTGTAGGGAATGGCTACACCTTC CAWSVGNGYTF
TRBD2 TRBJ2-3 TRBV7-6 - TGTGCCAGCTCAGGACTAGCGGGAGATACGCAGTATTTT CASSGLAGDTQYF
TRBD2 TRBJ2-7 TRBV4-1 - TGCGCCAGCAGCCCCACCCGGACTAGCTTCGACGAGCAGTACTTC CASSPTRTSFDEQYF